In this sample, the clone carrying this T cell receptor (beta chain) turned up a few times. The target antigen is unknown. In the same sample, other DNA sequences code for this CDR3. Sequenced by immunoSEQ multiplex PCR; TCRdb stores in-frame clones only, minus some. The repertoire holds 15,000 to 20,000 clones, with approximately 65% as singletons. The CDR3 totals 13 residues. The V end was cut by 1 base, the J end by 5 bases, with 9 bases between. Germline assignment: CDR1 KGHSH and CDR2 LQKENI. This specimen belongs to a study of Tregs in tolerant kidney transplant recipients. Study overall: CD4+CD25+CD127- cells came from approximately 3-day belatacept mixed lymphocyte reactions, some with roughly five-day graft donor restimulation.

Study conclusions and caveats: Few patients were studied, so findings need validation in larger groups.

Sequenced material: Tregs from blood cultured with allogeneic cells. This sequence joins TRBV18 and TRBJ2-7; TRBD2 might be the D (5 bases). The receptor's source is a human donor in good health. The CDR3 DNA is TGTGCCAGCTCACCACGCCTAGCCCACGAGCAGTACTTC. This codes for CASSPRLAHEQYF.